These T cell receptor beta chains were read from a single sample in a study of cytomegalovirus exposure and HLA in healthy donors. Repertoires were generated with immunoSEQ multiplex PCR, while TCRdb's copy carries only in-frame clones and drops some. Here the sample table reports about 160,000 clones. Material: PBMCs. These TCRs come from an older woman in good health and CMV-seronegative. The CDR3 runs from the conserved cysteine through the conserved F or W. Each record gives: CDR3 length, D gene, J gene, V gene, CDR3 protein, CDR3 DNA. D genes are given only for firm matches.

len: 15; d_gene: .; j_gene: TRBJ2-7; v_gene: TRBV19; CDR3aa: CASSYGGTVAYEQYF; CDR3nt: TGTGCCAGTTCATATGGAGGGACAGTTGCCTACGAGCAGTACTTC
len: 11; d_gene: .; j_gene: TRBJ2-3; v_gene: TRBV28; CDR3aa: CASSVTDTQYF; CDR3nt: TGTGCCAGCTCTGTCACAGATACGCAGTATTTT
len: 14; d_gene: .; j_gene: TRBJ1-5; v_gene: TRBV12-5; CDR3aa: CASGLQGFDQPQHF; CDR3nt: TGTGCTAGTGGTTTACAGGGTTTCGATCAGCCCCAGCATTTT
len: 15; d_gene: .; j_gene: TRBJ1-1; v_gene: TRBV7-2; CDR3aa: CASSLVGQSLTEAFF; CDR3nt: TGTGCCAGCAGCTTAGTGGGGCAGAGCCTCACTGAAGCTTTCTTT
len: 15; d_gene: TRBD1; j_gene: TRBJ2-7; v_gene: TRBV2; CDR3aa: CASRPRQGGGYEQYF; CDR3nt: TGTGCCAGCAGACCCAGACAGGGGGGTGGATACGAGCAGTACTTC
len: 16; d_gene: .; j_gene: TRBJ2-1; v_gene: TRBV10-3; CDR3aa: CAISDAGRQQLNEQFF; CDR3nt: TGTGCCATCAGTGATGCGGGGCGACAGCAGCTCAATGAGCAGTTCTTC
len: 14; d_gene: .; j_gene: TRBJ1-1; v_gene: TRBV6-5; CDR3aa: CASSLRGGGTEAFF; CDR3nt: TGTGCCAGCAGTCTCCGGGGGGGCGGCACTGAAGCTTTCTTT
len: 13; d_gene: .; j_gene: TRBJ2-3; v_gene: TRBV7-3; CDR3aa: CASSSNTFNTQYF; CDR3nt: TGTGCCAGCAGCTCAAACACCTTTAATACGCAGTATTTT
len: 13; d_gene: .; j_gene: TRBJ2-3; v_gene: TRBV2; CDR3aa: CASTPDSTDTQYF; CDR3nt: TGTGCCAGCACTCCGGACTCCACAGATACGCAGTATTTT
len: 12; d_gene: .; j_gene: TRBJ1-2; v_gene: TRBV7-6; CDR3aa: CASSLGDYGYTF; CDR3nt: TGTGCCAGCAGCTTAGGAGATTATGGCTACACCTTC
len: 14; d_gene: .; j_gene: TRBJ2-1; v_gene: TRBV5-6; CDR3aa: CASSLVGSYNEQFF; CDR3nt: TGTGCCAGCAGCTTGGTCGGGAGCTACAATGAGCAGTTCTTC
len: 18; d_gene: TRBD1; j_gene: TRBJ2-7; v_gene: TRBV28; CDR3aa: CASSFGGGYSRGHYEQYF; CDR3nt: TGTGCCAGCAGTTTTGGAGGGGGCTATTCCAGGGGGCACTACGAGCAGTACTTC
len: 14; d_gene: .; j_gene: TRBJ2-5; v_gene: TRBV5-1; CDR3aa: CASSGGPGQETQYF; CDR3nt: TGCGCCAGCAGCGGGGGCCCAGGGCAAGAGACCCAGTACTTC
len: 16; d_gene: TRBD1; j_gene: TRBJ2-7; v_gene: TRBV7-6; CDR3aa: CASSRLAGTGTYEQYF; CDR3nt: TGTGCCAGCAGCCGCTTAGCCGGGACAGGGACCTACGAGCAGTACTTC
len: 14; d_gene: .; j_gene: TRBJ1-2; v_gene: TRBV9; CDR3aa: CASSPDYGAYGYTF; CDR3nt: TGTGCCAGCAGCCCGGACTACGGGGCCTATGGCTACACCTTC
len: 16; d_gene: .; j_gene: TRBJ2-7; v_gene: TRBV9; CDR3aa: CASSVATQPGPTGQYF; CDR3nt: TGTGCCAGCAGCGTAGCAACACAACCGGGCCCTACGGGACAGTACTTC
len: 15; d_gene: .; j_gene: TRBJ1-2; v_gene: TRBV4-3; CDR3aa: CASSQERGGEDGYTF; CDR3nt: TGCGCCAGCAGCCAAGAAAGAGGAGGTGAAGATGGCTACACCTTC
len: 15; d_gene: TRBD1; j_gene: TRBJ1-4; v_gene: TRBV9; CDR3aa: CASSVQDRANEKLFF; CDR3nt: TGTGCCAGCAGCGTTCAAGACAGGGCGAATGAAAAACTGTTTTTT
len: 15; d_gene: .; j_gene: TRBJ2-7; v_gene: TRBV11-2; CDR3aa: CASSLGPGTYYEQYF; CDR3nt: TGTGCCAGCAGCTTAGGTCCGGGGACTTACTACGAGCAGTACTTC
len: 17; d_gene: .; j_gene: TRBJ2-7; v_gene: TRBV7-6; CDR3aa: CASSSYFVSGILVEQYF; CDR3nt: TGTGCCAGCAGCTCCTACTTCGTCAGCGGCATTCTGGTGGAGCAGTACTTC
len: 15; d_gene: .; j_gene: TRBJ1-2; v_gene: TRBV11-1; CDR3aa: CASSTSSRGRYGYTF; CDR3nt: TGTGCCAGCAGCACCAGTTCGAGGGGGAGATATGGCTACACCTTC
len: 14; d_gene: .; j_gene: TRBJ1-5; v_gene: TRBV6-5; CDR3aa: CASRPGQKGQPQHF; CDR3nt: TGTGCCAGCAGACCGGGACAAAAGGGTCAGCCCCAGCATTTT
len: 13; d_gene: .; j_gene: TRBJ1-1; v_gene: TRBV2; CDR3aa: CASSADMNTEAFF; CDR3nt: TGTGCCAGCAGTGCGGACATGAACACTGAAGCTTTCTTT
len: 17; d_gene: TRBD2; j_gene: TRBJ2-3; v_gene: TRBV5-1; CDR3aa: CASSWPKGLQVADTQYF; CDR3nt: TGCGCCAGCAGCTGGCCTAAGGGACTACAGGTAGCAGATACGCAGTATTTT
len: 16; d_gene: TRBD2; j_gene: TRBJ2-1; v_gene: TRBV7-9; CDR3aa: CASSPWGGRTHNEQFF; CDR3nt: TGTGCCAGCAGCCCCTGGGGCGGGAGGACCCACAATGAGCAGTTCTTC
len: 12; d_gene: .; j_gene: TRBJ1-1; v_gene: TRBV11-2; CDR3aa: CASKDLNTEAFF; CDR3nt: TGTGCCAGCAAGGACTTGAACACTGAAGCTTTCTTT
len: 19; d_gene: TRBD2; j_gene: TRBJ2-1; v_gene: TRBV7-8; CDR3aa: CASSDSLAGGPWVRNEQFF; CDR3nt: TGTGCCAGCAGCGATTCCCTAGCGGGAGGGCCCTGGGTTCGCAATGAGCAGTTCTTC
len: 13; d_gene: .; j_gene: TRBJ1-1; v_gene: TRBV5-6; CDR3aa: CASSFPYNTEAFF; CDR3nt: TGTGCCAGCAGCTTCCCCTACAACACTGAAGCTTTCTTT
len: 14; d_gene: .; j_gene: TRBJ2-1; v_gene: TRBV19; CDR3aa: CASSAGEWYYEQFF; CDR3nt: TGTGCCAGTTCGGCAGGGGAATGGTACTATGAGCAGTTCTTC
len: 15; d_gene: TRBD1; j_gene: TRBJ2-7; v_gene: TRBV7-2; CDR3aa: CASSPRTGLSYEQYF; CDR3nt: TGTGCCAGCAGCCCGCGGACAGGTCTATCCTACGAGCAGTACTTC
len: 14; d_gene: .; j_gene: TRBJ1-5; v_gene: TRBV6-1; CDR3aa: CASTPQGSNQPQHF; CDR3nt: TGTGCCAGCACTCCACAGGGAAGCAATCAGCCCCAGCATTTT
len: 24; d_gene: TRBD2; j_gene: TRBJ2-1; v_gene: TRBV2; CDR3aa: CASSVEAGTSGRDSLPRSYNEQFF; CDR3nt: TGTGCCAGCAGTGTCGAAGCGGGGACTAGCGGGCGTGACTCCCTACCCCGCTCCTACAATGAGCAGTTCTTC
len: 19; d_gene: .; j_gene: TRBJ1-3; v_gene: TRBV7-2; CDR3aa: CASTQGGGWGRSSGNTIYF; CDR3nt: TGTGCCAGCACCCAAGGCGGGGGGTGGGGCCGAAGCTCTGGAAACACCATATATTTT
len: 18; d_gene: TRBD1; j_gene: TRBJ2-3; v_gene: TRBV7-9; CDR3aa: CASSVVYGTGDYTDTQYF; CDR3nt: TGTGCCAGCAGCGTAGTATACGGGACAGGGGATTACACAGATACGCAGTATTTT
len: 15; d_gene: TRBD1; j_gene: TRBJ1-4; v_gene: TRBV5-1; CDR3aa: CASSSFDRGNEKLFF; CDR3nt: TGCGCCAGCAGCTCCTTTGACAGGGGAAATGAAAAACTGTTTTTT
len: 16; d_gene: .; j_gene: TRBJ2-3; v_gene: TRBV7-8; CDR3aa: CASDVMGQGETDTQYF; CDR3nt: TGTGCCAGCGACGTAATGGGACAAGGAGAAACAGATACGCAGTATTTT
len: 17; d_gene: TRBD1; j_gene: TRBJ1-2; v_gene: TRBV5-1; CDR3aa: CASSLGTGTLPNYGYTF; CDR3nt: TGCGCCAGCAGCTTAGGGACAGGGACACTCCCTAACTATGGCTACACCTTC
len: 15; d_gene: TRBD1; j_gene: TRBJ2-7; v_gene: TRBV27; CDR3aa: CASGAADRANYEQYF; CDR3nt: TGTGCCAGTGGAGCAGCCGACAGGGCTAATTACGAGCAGTACTTC
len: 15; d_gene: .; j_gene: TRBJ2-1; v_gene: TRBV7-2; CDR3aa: CASSFKESSYNEQFF; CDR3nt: TGTGCCAGCAGCTTTAAGGAGAGCTCCTACAATGAGCAGTTCTTC
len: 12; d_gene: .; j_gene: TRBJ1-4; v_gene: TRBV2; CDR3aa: CATGQFGEKLFF; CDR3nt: TGTGCCACCGGACAATTCGGGGAAAAACTGTTTTTT
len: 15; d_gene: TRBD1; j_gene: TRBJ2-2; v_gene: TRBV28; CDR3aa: CASSWDRANTGELFF; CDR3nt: TGTGCCAGCAGTTGGGACAGAGCGAACACCGGGGAGCTGTTTTTT
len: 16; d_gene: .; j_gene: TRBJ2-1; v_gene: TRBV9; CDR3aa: CASSVGAHVARNEQFF; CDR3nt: TGTGCCAGCAGCGTGGGGGCCCACGTGGCGAGGAATGAGCAGTTCTTC
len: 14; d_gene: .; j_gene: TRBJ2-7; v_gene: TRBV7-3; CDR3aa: CASSPAEKPNEQYF; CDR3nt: TGTGCCAGCAGCCCCGCGGAGAAACCCAACGAGCAGTACTTC
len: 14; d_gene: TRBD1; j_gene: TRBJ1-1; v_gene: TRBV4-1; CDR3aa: CASDNRGRNTEAFF; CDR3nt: TGCGCCAGCGATAACAGGGGGCGGAACACTGAAGCTTTCTTT
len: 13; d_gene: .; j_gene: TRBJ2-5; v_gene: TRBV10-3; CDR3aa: CAISEQAGETQYF; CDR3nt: TGTGCCATCAGTGAACAGGCGGGGGAGACCCAGTACTTC
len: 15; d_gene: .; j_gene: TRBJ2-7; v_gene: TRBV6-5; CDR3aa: CASSYSAGGSYEQYF; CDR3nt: TGTGCCAGCAGTTACTCAGCAGGAGGGTCCTACGAGCAGTACTTC
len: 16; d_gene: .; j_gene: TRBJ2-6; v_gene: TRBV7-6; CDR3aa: CASSLGQFSGANVLTF; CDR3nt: TGTGCCAGCAGCCTGGGACAATTCTCTGGGGCCAACGTCCTGACTTTC
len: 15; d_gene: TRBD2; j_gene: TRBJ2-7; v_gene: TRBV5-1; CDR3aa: CASSTTGLASYEQYF; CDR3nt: TGCGCCAGCAGCACCACGGGACTAGCGTCTTACGAGCAGTACTTC
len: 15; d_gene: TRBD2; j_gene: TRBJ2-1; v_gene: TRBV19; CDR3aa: CASSPGKRGANEQFF; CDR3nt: TGTGCCAGTAGCCCGGGGAAGCGGGGGGCCAATGAGCAGTTCTTC
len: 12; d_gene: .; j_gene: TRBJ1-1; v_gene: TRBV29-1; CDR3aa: CSVVPPAGTAFF; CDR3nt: TGCAGCGTTGTCCCCCCCGCGGGTACGGCTTTCTTT
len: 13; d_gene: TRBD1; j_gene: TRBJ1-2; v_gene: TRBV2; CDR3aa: CASWTGLNYGYTF; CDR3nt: TGTGCCAGCTGGACAGGGCTTAACTATGGCTACACCTTC
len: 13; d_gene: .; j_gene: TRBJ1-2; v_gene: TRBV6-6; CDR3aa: CASSYSEGDGYTF; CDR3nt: TGTGCCAGCAGTTACTCCGAAGGGGATGGCTACACCTTC
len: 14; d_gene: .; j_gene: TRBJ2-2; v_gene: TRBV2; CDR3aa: CASNGQTNTGELFF; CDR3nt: TGTGCCAGCAATGGACAGACGAACACCGGGGAGCTGTTTTTT